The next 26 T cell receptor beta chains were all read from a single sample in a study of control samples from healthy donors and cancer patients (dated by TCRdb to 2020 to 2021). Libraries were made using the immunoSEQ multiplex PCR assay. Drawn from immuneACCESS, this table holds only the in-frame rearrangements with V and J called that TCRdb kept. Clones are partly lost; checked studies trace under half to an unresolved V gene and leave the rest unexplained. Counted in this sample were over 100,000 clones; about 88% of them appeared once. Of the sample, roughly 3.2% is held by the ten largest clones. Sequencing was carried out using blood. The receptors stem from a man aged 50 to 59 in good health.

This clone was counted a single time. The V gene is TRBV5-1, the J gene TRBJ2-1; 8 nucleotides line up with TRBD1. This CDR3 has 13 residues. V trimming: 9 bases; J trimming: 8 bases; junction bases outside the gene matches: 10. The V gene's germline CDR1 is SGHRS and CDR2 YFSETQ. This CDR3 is CATRTGYDDEQFF. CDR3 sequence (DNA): TGCGCCACCAGGACAGGGTATGACGATGAGCAGTTCTTC.

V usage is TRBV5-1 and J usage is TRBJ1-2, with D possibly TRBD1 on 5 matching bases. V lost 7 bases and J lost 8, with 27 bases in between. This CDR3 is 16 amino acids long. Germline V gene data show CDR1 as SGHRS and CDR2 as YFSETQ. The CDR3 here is CASASAMGQRTLGYTF. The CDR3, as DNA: TGCGCCAGCGCCTCGGCAATGGGGCAAAGGACGTTGGGCTACACCTTC.

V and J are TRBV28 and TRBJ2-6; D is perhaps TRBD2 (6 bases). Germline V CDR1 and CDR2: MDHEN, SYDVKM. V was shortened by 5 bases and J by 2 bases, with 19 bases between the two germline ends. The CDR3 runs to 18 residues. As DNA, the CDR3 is TGTGCCAGCAGTCTCTCGTGGGGGGTAAAGCCTGGGGCCAACGTCCTGACTTTC. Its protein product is CASSLSWGVKPGANVLTF.

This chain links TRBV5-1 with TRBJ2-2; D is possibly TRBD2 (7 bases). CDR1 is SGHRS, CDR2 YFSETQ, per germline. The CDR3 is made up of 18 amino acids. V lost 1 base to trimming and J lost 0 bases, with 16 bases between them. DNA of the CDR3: TGCGCCAGCAGCTTGTTGGGGCGGGGGCGAACGAACACCGGGGAGCTGTTTTTT. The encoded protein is CASSLLGRGRTNTGELFF.

CDR3 sequence reads: CASSDAGDWGQPQHF. The CDR3 DNA follows: TGTGCCAGCAGTGATGCGGGGGACTGGGGTCAGCCCCAGCATTTT. The chain couples TRBV6-1 to TRBJ1-5, with D tentatively TRBD1 (5 bases). This CDR3 has 15 amino acids. The V end lost 3 bases, the J end lost 6 bases, and 15 bases lay between the germline ends. CDR1 and CDR2 from the germline V gene are MNHNS and SASEGT.

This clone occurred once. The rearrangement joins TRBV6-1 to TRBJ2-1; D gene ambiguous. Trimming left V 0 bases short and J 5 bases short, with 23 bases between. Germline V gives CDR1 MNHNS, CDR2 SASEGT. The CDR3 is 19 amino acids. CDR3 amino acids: CASSEAIGPGVMGNNEQFF. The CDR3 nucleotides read TGTGCCAGCAGTGAAGCGATTGGACCTGGGGTAATGGGCAACAATGAGCAGTTCTTC.

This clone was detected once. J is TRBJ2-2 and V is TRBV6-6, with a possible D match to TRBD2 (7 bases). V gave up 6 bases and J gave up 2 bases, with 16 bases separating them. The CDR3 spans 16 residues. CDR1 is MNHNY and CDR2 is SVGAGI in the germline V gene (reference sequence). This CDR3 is CASSKRGDKNTGELFF. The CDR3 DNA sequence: TGTGCCAGCAGCAAACGGGGGGACAAAAACACCGGGGAGCTGTTTTTT.

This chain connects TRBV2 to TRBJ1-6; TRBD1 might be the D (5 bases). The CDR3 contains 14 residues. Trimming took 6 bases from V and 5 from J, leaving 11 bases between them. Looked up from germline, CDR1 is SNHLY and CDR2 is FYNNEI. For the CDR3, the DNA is TGTGCCAGCAGGGCGGGGGTAAATAATTCACCCCTCCACTTT. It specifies CASRAGVNNSPLHF.

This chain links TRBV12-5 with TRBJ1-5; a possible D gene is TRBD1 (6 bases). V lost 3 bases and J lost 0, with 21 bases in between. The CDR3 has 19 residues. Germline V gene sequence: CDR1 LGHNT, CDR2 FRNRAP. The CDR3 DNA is TGTGCTAGTGGTTTTTCCCTCAAGGACAGTACAAGTAGCAATCAGCCCCAGCATTTT. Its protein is CASGFSLKDSTSSNQPQHF.

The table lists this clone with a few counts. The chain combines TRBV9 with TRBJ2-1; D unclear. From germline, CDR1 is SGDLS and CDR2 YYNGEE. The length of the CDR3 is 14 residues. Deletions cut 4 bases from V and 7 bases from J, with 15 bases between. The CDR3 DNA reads TGTGCCAGCAGCCCGAGTGGGTATCAAAATGAGCAGTTCTTC. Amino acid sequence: CASSPSGYQNEQFF.

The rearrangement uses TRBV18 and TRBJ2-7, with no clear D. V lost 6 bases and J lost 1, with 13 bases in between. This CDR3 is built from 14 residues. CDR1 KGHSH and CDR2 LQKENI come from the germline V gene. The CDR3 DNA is TGTGCCAGCTCCCCCCTCCGGTGGTCCTACGAGCAGTACTTC. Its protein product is CASSPLRWSYEQYF.

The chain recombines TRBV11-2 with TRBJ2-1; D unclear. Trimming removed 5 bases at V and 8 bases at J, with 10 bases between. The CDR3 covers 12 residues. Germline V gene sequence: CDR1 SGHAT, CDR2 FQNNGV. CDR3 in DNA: TGTGCCAGCAGCCGTCGGCTACATGAGCAGTTCTTC. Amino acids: CASSRRLHEQFF.

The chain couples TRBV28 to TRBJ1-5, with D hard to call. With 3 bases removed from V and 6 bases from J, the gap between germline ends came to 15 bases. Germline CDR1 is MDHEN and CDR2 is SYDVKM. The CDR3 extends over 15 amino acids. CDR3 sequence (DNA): TGTGCCAGCAGTTTTGGCGGGTCTTGGTTTCAGCCCCAGCATTTT. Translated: CASSFGGSWFQPQHF. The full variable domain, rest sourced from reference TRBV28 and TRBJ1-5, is DVKVTQSSRYLVKRTGEKVFLECVQDMDHENMFWYRQDPGLGLRLIYFSYDVKMKEKGDIPEGYSVSREKKERFSLILESASTNQTSMYLCASSFGGSWFQPQHFGDGTRLSIL.

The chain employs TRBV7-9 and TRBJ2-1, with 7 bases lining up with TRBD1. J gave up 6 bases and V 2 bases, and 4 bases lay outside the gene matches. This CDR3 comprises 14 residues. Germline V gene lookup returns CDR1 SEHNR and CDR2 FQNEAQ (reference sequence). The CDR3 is CASSLTGDANEQFF. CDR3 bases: TGTGCCAGCAGCTTAACAGGGGATGCCAATGAGCAGTTCTTC.

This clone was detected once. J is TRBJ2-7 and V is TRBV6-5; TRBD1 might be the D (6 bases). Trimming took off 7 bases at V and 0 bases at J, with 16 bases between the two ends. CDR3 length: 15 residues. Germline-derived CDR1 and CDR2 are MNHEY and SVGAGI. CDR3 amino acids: CASTDRSRGSYEQYF. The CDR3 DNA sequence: TGTGCCAGCACCGACAGGTCCCGAGGCTCCTACGAGCAGTACTTC.

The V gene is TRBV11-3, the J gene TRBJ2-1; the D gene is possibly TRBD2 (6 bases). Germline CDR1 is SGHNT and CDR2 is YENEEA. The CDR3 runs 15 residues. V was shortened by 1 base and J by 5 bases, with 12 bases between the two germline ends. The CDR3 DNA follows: TGTGCCAGCAGCTTAGGAGGTAGCGGAAACAATGAGCAGTTCTTC. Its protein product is CASSLGGSGNNEQFF.

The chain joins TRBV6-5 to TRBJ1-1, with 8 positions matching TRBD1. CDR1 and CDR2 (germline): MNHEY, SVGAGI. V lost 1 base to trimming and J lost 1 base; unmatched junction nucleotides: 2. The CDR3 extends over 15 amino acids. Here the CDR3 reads CASSYWTGSNTEAFF. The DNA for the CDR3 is TGTGCCAGCAGTTACTGGACAGGGTCGAACACTGAAGCTTTCTTT.

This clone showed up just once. This CDR3 reads CASRKQGAGELFF. CDR3 bases: TGTGCCAGCAGGAAACAGGGGGCTGGGGAGCTGTTTTTT. This chain links TRBV28 with TRBJ2-2, with TRBD1 matching 9 bases. This CDR3 is 13 amino acids long. After removal of 6 bases from V and 8 bases from J, the junction contained 4 bases not matched to a gene. The V gene's germline CDR1 is MDHEN and CDR2 SYDVKM.

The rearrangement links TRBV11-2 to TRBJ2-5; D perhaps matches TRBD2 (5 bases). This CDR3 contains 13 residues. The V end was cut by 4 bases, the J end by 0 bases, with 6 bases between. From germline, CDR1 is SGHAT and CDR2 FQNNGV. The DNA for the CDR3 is TGTGCCAGCAGCTACGGGAACCAAGAGACCCAGTACTTC. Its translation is CASSYGNQETQYF.

In nucleotides, the CDR3 is TGCAGCGTTGGATTCCGGGTGAACAATGAGCAGTTCTTC. Protein: CSVGFRVNNEQFF. The chain has TRBV29-1 and TRBJ2-1; no clear D gene. The CDR3 runs to 13 residues. Germline V gene sequence: CDR1 SQVTM, CDR2 ANQGSEA. Trimming took 4 bases from V and 5 from J, leaving 12 bases between them.

This chain's CDR3 is CASSQKGGETEAFF. Written as DNA, the CDR3 is TGTGCCAGCAGCCAAAAAGGAGGGGAAACTGAAGCTTTCTTT. This chain joins TRBV3-1 (or the pseudogene TRBV3-2) and TRBJ1-1; D perhaps matches TRBD1 (5 bases). The CDR3 has 14 amino acids. CDR1 LGHDT and CDR2 YNNKEL come from the germline V gene (reference sequence). Trimming removed 2 bases at V and 5 bases at J, with 12 bases between.

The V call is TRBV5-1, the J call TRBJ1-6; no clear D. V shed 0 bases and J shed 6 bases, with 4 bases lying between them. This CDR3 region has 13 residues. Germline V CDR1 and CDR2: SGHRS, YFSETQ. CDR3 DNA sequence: TGCGCCAGCAGCTTGGAGCTTAATTCACCCCTCCACTTT. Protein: CASSLELNSPLHF.

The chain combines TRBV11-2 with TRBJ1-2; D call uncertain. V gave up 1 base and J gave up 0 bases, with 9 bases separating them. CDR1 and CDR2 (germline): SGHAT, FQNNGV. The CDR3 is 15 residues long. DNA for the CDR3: TGTGCCAGCAGCTTAGTTAACACAGCTAACTATGGCTACACCTTC. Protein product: CASSLVNTANYGYTF. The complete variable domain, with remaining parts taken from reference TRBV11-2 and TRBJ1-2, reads EAGVAQSPRYKIIEKRQSVAFWCNPISGHATLYWYQQILGQGPKLLIQFQNNGVVDDSQLPKDRFSAERLKGVDSTLKIQPAKLEDSAVYLCASSLVNTANYGYTFGSGTRLTVV.

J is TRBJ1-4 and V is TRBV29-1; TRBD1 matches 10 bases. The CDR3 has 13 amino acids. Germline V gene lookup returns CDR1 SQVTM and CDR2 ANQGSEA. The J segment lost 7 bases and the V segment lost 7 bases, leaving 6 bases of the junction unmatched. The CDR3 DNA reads TGCAGCGCGCGACAGGGGGCAGGTGAAAAACTGTTTTTT. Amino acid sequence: CSARQGAGEKLFF.

CDR3 DNA: TGTGCCAGCAGTTTACTCGGGACGGCTCGCACAGATACGCAGTATTTT. Translating it yields CASSLLGTARTDTQYF. The chain is built from TRBV27 and TRBJ2-3; tentatively, D is TRBD1 or TRBD2 (5 bases each). The CDR3 loop spans 16 amino acids. With 2 bases removed from V and 1 base from J, the gap between germline ends came to 13 bases. Per germline, CDR1 MNHEY and CDR2 SMNVEV (reference sequence).

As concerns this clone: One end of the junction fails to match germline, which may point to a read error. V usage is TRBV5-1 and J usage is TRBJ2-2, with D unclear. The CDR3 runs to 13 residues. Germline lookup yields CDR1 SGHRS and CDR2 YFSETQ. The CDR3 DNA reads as TGCGCCAGCAGGTTGGGCGGCACCGGGGAGCTGTTTTTT. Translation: CASRLGGTGELFF.